The sequence of this T cell receptor beta chain was determined in a study of vaccination and CD4 T cells after COVID-19. This clonotype was detected a few times. Its antigen is unidentified. CDR1 is DFQATT, CDR2 SNEGSKA, per germline (reference sequence). This CDR3 region has 14 residues. The junction had 6 bases not matched to a gene; V was cut back by 3 bases and J by 3 bases. Described treatment: approximately nine-day PBMC culture with coronavirus spike peptide pools or control peptides (ViraFEST assay). Cultured CD4+ T cell DNA underwent sequencing with the Oncomine TCR Beta short-read assay. TCRdb re-derived calls from the PCR reads in MiXCR, one entry per CDR3 protein. The table shows roughly 9,900 distinct CDR3 sequences, with 30% to 35% occurring only once.

V is TRBV20-1 and J is TRBJ1-1; 8 bases match TRBD1. This TCR derives from a human donor who had recovered from COVID-19. The sequencing input was CD4+ T cells from blood, cultured in vitro. The CDR3 here is CSARTDREYTEAFF. The CDR3 region has the DNA TGCAGTGCTAGGACGGACAGGGAGTACACTGAAGCTTTCTTT.